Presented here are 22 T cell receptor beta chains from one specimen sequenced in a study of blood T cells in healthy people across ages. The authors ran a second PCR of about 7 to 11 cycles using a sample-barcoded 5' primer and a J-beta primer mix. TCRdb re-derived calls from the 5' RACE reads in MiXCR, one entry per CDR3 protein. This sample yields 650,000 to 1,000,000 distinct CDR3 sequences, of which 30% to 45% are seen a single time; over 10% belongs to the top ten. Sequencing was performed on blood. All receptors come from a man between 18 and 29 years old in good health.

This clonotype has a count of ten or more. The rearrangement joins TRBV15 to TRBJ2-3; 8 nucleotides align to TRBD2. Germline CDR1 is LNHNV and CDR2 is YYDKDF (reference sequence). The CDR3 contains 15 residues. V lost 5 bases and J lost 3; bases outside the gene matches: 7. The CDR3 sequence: CATSSLGGETDTQYF. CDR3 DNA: TGTGCCACCAGCTCCCTCGGGGGGGAGACAGATACGCAGTATTTT.

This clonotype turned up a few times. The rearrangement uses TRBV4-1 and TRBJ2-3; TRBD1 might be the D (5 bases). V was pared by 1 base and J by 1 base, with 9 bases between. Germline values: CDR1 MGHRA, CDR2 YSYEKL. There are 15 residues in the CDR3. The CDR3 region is CASSQVWGGTDTQYF. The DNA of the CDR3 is TGCGCCAGCAGCCAAGTATGGGGCGGCACAGATACGCAGTATTTT.

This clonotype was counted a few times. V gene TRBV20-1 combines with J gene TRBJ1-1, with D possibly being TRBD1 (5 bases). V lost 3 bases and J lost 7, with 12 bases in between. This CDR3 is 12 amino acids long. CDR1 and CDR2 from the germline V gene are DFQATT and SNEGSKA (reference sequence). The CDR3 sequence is CSASRDGGEAFF. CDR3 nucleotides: TGCAGTGCTAGCAGGGACGGGGGTGAAGCTTTCTTT.

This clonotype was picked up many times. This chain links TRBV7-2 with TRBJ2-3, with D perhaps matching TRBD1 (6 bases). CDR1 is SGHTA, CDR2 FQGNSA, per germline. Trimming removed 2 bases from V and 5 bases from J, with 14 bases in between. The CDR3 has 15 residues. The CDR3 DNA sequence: TGTGCCAGCAGCTTACAGACAGGTACACAAGATACGCAGTATTTT. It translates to CASSLQTGTQDTQYF.

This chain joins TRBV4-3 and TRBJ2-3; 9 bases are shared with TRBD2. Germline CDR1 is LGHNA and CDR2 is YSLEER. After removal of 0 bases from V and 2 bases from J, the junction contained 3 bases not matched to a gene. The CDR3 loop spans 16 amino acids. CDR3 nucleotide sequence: TGCGCCAGCAGCCAAGATTTAGCGGGGGCCACAGATACGCAGTATTTT. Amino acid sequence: CASSQDLAGATDTQYF.

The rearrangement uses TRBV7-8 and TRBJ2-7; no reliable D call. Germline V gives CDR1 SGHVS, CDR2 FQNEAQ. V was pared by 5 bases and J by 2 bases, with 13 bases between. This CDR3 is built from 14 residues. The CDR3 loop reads CASSTLRRTYEQYF. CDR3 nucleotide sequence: TGTGCCAGCAGCACCCTCAGGAGAACCTACGAGCAGTACTTC.

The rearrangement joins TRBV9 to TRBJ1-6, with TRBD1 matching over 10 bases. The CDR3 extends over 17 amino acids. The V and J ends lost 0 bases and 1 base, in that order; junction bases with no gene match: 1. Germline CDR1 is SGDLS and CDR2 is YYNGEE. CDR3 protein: CASSVGQGASYNSPLHF. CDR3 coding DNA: TGTGCCAGCAGCGTAGGACAGGGGGCATCCTATAATTCACCCCTCCACTTT.

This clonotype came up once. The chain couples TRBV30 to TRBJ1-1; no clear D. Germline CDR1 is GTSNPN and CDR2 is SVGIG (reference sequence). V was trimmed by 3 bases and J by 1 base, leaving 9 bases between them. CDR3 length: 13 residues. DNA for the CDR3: TGTGCCTGGAGAAACAGTGGGAACACTGAAGCTTTCTTT. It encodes CAWRNSGNTEAFF.

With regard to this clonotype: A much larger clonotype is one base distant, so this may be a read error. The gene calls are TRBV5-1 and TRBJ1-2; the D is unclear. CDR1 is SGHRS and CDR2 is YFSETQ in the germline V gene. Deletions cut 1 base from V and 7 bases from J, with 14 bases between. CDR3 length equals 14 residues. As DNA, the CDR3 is TGCGCCAGCAGCTTGAGTGGCCCTACGTCTGGCTACACCTTC. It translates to CASSLSGPTSGYTF.

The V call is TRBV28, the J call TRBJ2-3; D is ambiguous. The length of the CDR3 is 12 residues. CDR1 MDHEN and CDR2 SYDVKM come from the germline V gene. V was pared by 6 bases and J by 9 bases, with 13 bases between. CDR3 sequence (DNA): TGTGCCAGCAGAATAATTAAAGGCACGCAGTATTTT. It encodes CASRIIKGTQYF.

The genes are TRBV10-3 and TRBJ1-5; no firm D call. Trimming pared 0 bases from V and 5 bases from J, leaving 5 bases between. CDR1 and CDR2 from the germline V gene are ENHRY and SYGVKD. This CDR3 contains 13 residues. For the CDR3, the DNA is TGTGCCATCAGTGAGTCCCCCGATCAGCCCCAGCATTTT. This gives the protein CAISESPDQPQHF.

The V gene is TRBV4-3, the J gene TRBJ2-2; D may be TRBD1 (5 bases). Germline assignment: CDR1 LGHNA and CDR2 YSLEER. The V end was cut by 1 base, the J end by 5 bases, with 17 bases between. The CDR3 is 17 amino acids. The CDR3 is CASSQGREDMGTGELFF. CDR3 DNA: TGCGCCAGCAGCCAAGGAAGAGAGGACATGGGGACCGGGGAGCTGTTTTTT.

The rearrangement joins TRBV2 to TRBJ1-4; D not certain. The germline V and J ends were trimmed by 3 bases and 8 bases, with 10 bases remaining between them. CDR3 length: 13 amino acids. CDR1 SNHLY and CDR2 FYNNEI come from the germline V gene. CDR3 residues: CASSDGYREKLFF. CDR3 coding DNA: TGTGCCAGCAGTGACGGGTACCGGGAAAAACTGTTTTTT.

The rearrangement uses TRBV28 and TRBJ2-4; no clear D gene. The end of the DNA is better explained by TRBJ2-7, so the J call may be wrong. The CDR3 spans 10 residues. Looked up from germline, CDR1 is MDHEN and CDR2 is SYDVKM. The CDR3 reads CAPPAYEQYF. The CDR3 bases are TGTGCCCCGCCTGCCTACGAGCAGTACTTC.

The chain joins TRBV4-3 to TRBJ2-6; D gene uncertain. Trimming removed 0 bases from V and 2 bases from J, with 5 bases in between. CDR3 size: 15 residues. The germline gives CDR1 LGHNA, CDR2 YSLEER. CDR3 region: CASSQDTPGANVLTF. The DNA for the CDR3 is TGCGCCAGCAGCCAAGATACCCCTGGGGCCAACGTCCTGACTTTC.

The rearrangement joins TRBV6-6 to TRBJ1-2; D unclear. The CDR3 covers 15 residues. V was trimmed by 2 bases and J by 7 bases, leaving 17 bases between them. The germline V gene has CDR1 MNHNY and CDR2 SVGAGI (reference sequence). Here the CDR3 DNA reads TGTGCCAGCAGTTACATACCGGTCGGGGAGGGTGGCTACACCTTC. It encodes CASSYIPVGEGGYTF.

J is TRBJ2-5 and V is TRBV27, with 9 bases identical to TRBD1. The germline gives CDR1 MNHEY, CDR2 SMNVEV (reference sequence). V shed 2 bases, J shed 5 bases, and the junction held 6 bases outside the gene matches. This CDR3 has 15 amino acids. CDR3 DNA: TGTGCCAGCAGTTTAGAGAACAGGGGGCTGGAGACCCAGTACTTC. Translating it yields CASSLENRGLETQYF.

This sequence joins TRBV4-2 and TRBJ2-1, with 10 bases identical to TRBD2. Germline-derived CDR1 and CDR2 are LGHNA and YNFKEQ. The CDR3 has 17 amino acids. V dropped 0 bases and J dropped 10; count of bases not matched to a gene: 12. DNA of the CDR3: TGTGCCAGCAGCCAAGATTCGGATAGCGGGGGGTCCGGGGAGCAGTTCTTC. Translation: CASSQDSDSGGSGEQFF.

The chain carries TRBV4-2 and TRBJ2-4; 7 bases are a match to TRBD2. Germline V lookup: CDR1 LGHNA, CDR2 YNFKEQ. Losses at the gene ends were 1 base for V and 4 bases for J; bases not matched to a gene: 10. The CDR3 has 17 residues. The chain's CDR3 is CASSQVYGGGGKNIQYF. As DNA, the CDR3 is TGTGCCAGCAGCCAAGTTTATGGGGGGGGAGGGAAAAACATTCAGTACTTC.

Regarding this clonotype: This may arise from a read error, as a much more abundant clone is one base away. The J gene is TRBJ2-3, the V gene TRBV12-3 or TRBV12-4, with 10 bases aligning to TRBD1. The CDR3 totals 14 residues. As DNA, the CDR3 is TGTGCCAGCACTAGGGACAGGGGCACAGATGCGCAGTATTTT. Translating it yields CASTRDRGTDAQYF.

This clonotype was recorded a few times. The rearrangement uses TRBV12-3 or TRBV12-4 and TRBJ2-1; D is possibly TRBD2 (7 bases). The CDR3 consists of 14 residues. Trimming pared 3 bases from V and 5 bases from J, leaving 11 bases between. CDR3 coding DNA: TGTGCCAGCAGTTTGACGGGGGGCCACAATGAGCAGTTCTTC. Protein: CASSLTGGHNEQFF.

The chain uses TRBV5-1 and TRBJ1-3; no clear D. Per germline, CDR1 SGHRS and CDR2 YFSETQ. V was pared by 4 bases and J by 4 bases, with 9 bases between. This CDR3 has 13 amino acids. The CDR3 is CASSQPPGNTIYF. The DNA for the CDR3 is TGCGCCAGCAGCCAGCCACCCGGAAACACCATATATTTT.